This T cell receptor (beta chain) was documented in a study of T-cell reconstitution after alpha-beta-depleted transplantation in children. Library preparation (for TCRbeta) was performed with unique molecular identifiers. MiXCR, applied by TCRdb to the PCR reads, yields one record per CDR3 protein. The sample lists around 960,000 distinct CDR3 sequences; about 29% were seen once. This CDR3 is 14 amino acids long. V dropped 4 bases and J dropped 4 bases, with 15 bases sitting between them. Germline V gene sequence: CDR1 DFQATT, CDR2 SNEGSKA (reference sequence). This clonotype appeared a few times. Its cognate antigen is unknown. Whole-study findings and limits: Several hundred rapidly expanded clones from non-depleted graft cells reportedly supplied alpha-beta T cells about two months post-transplant. The origin of high day-60 TCRbeta diversity in some patients lay in surviving recipient T cells and thymic progenitors. Fresh T-cell production supplied most of the T-cell counts and diversity seen one year after transplant.

Sample: PBMCs, mostly from graft donor cells, taken 360 days after TCRalphabeta/CD19-depleted stem cell transplant. The rearrangement links TRBV20-1 to TRBJ2-3; possible D gene TRBD1, 6 bases. The sequence came from a boy under two years old who had a stem cell transplant for SCID, so the T cells may come from the graft donor. The CDR3 sequence: CSANPGTLPDTQYF. DNA for the CDR3: TGCAGTGCTAACCCCGGGACACTCCCAGATACGCAGTATTTT.